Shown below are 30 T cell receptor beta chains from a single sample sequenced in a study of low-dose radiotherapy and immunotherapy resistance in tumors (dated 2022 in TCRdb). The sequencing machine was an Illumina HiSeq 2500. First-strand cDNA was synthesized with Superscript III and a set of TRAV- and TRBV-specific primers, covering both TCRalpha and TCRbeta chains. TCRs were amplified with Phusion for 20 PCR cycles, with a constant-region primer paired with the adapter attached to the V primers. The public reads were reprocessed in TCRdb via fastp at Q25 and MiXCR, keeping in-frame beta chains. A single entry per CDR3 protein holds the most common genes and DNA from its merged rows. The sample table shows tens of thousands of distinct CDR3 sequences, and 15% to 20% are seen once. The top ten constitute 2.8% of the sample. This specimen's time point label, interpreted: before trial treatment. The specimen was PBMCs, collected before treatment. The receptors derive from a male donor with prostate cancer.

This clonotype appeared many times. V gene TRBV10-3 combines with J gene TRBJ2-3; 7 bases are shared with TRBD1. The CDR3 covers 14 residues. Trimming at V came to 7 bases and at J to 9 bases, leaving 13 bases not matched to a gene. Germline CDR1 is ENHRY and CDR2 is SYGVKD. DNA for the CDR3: TGTGCCATCATGGGGGACAGCCAGTTAAGGACGCAGTATTTT. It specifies CAIMGDSQLRTQYF.

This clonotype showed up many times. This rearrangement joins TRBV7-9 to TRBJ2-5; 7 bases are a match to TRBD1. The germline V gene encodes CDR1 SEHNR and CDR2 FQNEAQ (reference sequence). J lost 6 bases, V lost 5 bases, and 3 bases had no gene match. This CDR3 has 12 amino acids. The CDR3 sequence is CASSRDRQTQYF. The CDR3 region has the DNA TGTGCCAGCAGCCGGGACAGACAGACCCAGTACTTC.

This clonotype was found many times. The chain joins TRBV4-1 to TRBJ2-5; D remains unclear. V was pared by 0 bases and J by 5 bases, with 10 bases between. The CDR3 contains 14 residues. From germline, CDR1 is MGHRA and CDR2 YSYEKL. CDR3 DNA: TGCGCCAGCAGCCAAGATCCAGGCCGGGAGACCCAGTACTTC. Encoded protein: CASSQDPGRETQYF.

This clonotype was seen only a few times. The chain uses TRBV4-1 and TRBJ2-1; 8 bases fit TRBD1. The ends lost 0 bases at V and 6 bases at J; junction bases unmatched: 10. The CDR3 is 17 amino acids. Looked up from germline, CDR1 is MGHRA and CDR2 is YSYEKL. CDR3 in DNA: TGCGCCAGCAGCCAAGAAAGGGCAGGGGGCTCGGTCAATGAGCAGTTCTTC. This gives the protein CASSQERAGGSVNEQFF.

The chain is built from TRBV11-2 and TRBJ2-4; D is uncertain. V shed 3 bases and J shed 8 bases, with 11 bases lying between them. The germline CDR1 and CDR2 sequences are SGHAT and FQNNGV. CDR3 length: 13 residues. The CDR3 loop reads CASSFTGMDIQYF. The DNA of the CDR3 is TGTGCCAGCAGCTTTACGGGTATGGACATTCAGTACTTC.

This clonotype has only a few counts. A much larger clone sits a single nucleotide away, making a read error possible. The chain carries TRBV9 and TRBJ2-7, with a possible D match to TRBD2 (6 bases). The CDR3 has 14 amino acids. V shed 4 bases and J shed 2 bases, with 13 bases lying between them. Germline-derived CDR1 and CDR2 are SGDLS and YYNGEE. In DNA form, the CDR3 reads TGTGCCAGCAGCTTCACGGAGGGCCCCTACGAGCAGTACTTC. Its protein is CASSFTEGPYEQYF.

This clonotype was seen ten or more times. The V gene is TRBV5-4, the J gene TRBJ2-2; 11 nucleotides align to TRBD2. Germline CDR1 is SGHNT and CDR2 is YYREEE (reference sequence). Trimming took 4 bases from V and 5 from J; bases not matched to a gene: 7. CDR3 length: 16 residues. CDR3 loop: CASSKPGLAETGELFF. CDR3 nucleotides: TGTGCCAGCAGCAAGCCGGGACTAGCGGAAACCGGGGAGCTGTTTTTT.

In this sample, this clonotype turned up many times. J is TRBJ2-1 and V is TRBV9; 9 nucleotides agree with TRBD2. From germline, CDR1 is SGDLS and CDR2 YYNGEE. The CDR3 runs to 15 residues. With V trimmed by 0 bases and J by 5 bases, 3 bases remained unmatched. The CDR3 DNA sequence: TGTGCCAGCAGCGTAGTGGAGCGGGGGGACAATGAGCAGTTCTTC. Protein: CASSVVERGDNEQFF.

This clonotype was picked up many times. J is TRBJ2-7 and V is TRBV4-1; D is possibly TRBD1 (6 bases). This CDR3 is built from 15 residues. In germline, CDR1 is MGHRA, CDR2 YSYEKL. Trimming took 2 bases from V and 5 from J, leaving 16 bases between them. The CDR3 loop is CASSQSNRESDEQYF. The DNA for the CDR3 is TGCGCCAGCAGCCAAAGTAACAGGGAGAGCGACGAGCAGTACTTC.

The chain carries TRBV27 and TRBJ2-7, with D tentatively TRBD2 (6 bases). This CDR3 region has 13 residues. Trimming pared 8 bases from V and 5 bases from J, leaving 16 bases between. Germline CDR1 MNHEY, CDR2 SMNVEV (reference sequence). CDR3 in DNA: TGTGCCAGCGCGGGGTCAGGGTGGGACGAGCAGTACTTC. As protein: CASAGSGWDEQYF.

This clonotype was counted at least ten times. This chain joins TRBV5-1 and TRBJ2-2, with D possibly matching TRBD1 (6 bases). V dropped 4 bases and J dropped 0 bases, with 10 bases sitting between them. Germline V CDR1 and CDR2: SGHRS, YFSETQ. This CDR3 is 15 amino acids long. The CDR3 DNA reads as TGCGCCAGCAGCCCCACAGGGTCGAACACCGGGGAGCTGTTTTTT. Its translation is CASSPTGSNTGELFF.

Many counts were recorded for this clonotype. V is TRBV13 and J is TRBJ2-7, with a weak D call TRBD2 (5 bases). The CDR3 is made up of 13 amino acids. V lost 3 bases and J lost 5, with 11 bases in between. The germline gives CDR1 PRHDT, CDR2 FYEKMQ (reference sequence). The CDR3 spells CASSFRGSNEQYF. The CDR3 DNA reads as TGTGCCAGCAGCTTCCGAGGGTCCAACGAGCAGTACTTC.

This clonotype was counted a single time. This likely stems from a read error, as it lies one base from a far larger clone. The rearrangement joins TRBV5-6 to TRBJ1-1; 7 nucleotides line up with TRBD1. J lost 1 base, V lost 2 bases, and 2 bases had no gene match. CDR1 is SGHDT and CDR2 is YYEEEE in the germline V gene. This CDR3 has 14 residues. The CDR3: CASSLRQGNTEAFF. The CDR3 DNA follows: TGTGCCAGCAGCTTAAGACAGGGGAACACTGAAGCTTTCTTT.

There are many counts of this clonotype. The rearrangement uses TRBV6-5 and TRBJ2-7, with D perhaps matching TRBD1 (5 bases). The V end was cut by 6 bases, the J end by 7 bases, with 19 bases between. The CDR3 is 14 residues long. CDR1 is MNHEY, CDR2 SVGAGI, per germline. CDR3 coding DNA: TGTGCCAGCAGAGACTTACAGGTCTTGGGGGAGCAGTACTTC. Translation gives CASRDLQVLGEQYF.

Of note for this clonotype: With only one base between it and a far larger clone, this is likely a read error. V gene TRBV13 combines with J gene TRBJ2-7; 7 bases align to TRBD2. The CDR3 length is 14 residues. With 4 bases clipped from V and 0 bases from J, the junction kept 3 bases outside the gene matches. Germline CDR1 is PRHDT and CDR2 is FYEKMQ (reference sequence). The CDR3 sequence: CASSWEGFSYEQYF. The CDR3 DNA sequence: TGTGCCAGCAGCTGGGAGGGGTTCTCCTACGAGCAGTACTTC.

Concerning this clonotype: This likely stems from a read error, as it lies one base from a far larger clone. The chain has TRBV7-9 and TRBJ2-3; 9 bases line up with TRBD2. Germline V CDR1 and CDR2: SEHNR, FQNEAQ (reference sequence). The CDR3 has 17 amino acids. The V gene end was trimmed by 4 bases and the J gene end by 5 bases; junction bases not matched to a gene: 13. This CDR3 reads CASSSQSGGITGDTQYF. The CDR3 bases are TGTGCCAGCAGCTCCCAGAGCGGGGGGATCACCGGAGATACGCAGTATTTT.

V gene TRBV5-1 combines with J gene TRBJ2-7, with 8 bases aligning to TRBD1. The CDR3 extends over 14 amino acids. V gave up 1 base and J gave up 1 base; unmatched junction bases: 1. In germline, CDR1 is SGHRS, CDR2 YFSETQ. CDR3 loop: CASSLRDRSYEQYF. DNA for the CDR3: TGCGCCAGCAGCTTGCGGGACAGGTCCTACGAGCAGTACTTC.

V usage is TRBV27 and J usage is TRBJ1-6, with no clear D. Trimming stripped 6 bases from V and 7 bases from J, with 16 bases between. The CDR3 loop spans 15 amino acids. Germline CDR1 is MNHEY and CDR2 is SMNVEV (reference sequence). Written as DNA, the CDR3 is TGTGCCAGCAGAACTGAGACCGGACGCAATTCACCCCTCCACTTT. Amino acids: CASRTETGRNSPLHF.

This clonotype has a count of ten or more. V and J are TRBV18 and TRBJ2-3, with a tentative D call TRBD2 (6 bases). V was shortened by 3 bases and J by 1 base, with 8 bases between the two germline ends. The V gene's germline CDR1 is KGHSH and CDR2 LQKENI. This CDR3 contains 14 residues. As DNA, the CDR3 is TGTGCCAGCTCACCCATAGCGGGCACAGATACGCAGTATTTT. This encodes CASSPIAGTDTQYF. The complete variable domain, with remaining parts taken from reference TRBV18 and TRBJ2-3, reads NAGVMQNPRHLVRRRGQEARLRCSPMKGHSHVYWYRQLPEEGLKFMVYLQKENIIDESGMPKERFSAEFPKEGPSILRIQQVVRGDSAAYFCASSPIAGTDTQYFGPGTRLTVL.

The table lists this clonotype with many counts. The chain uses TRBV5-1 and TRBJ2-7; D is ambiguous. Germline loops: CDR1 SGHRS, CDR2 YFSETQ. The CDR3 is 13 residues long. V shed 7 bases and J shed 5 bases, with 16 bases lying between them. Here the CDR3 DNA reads TGCGCCAGCTCCCCTAGAAGCGTGGACGAGCAGTACTTC. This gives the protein CASSPRSVDEQYF. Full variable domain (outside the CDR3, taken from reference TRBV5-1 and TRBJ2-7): KAGVTQTPRYLIKTRGQQVTLSCSPISGHRSVSWYQQTPGQGLQFLFEYFSETQRNKGNFPGRFSGRQFSNSRSEMNVSTLELGDSALYLCASSPRSVDEQYFGPGTRLTVT.

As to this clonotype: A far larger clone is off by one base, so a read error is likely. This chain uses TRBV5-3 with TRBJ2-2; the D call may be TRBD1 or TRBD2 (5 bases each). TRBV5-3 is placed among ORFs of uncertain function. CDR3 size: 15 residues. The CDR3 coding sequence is TGTGTCAGCAGGGTGAGGGTCCTTAACACCGGGGAGCTGTTTTTT. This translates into CVSRVRVLNTGELFF.

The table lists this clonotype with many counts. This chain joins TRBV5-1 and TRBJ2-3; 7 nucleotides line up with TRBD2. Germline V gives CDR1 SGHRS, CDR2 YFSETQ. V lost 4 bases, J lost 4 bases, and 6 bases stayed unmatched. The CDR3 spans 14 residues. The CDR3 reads CASSATSTADTQYF. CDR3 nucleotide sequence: TGCGCCAGCAGCGCGACTAGCACCGCAGATACGCAGTATTTT. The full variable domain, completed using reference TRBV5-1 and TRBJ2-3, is KAGVTQTPRYLIKTRGQQVTLSCSPISGHRSVSWYQQTPGQGLQFLFEYFSETQRNKGNFPGRFSGRQFSNSRSEMNVSTLELGDSALYLCASSATSTADTQYFGPGTRLTVL.

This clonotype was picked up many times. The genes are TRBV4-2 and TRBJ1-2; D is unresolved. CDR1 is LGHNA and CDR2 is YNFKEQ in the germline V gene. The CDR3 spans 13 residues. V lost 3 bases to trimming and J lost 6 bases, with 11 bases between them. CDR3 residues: CASSQGGLNGYTF. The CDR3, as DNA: TGTGCCAGCAGCCAGGGTGGGTTGAATGGCTACACCTTC.

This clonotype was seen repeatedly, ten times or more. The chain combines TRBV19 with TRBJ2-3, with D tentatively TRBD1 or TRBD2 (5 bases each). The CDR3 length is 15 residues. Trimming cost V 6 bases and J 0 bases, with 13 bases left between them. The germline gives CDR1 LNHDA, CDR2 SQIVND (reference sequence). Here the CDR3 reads CASRPTGPSTDTQYF. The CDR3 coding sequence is TGTGCCAGTAGGCCTACGGGGCCCAGCACAGATACGCAGTATTTT.

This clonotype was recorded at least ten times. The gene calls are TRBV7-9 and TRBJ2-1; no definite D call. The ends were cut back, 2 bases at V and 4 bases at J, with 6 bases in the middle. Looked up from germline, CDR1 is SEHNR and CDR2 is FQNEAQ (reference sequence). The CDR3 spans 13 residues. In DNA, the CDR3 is TGTGCCAGCAGCTTAACGGAGTACAATGAGCAGTTCTTC. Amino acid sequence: CASSLTEYNEQFF.

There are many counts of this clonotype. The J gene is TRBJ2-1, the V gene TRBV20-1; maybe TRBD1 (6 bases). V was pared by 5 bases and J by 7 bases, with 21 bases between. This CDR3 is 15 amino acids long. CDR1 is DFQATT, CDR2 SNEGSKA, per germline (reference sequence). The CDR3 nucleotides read TGCAGTGCTGGCCGGGACATCCCGAATAGAAATGAGCAGTTCTTC. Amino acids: CSAGRDIPNRNEQFF.

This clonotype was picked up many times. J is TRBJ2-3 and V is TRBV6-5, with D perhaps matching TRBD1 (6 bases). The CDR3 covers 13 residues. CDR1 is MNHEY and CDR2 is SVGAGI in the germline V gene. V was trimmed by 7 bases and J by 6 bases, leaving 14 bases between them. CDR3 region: CASTAPQGDTQYF. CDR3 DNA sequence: TGTGCCAGCACCGCGCCCCAGGGGGATACGCAGTATTTT.

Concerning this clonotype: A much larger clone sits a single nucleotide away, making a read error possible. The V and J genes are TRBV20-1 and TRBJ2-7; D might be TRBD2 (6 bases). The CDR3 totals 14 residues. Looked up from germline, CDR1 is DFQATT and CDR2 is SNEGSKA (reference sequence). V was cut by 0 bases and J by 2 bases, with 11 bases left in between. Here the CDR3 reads CSARDWRGPYEQYF. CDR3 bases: TGCAGTGCTAGAGATTGGCGGGGACCCTACGAGCAGTACTTC.

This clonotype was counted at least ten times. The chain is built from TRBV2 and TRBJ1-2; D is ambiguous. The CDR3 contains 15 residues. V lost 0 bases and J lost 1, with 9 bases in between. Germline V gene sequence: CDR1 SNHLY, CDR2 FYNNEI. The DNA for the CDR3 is TGTGCCAGCAGTGAAGCGCTGGGCCGTAACTATGGCTACACCTTC. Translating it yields CASSEALGRNYGYTF. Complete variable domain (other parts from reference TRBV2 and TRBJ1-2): EPEVTQTPSHQVTQMGQEVILRCVPISNHLYFYWYRQILGQKVEFLVSFYNNEISEKSEIFDDQFSVERPDGSNFTLKIRSTKLEDSAMYFCASSEALGRNYGYTFGSGTRLTVV.

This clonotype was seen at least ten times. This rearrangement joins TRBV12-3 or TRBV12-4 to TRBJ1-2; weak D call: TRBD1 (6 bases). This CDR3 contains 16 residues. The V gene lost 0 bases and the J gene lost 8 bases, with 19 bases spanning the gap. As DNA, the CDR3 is TGTGCCAGCAGTTTAGCGGACAGAAGAGAGCTCGACGGCTACACCTTC. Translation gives CASSLADRRELDGYTF.